This T cell receptor (beta chain) was recovered during a study of blood T cells in healthy people across ages. Notes on the study in general: There was no known CMV status for donors, so expanded clonotype changes were possibly confounded.

This clonotype was found a few times. Its antigen is unidentified. Germline-derived CDR1 and CDR2 are SGHRS and YFSETQ. Between the trimmed V and J ends, which lost 6 bases and 4 bases, there was a span of 16 bases. The CDR3 is 14 amino acids. A J-beta primer mix and a sample-barcoded 5' primer were used in a second PCR of about 7 to 12 cycles. A 12-random-nucleotide template-switch adaptor tagged each cDNA molecule. TCRdb re-called the 5' RACE reads through MiXCR, storing one row per CDR3 protein. This sample has hundreds of thousands of distinct CDR3 sequences, with about 28% found just once. Each donor supplied roughly 10 milliliters of peripheral blood. Per sample, a minimum of 6.5 million PBMCs were isolated.

Sample: blood. This TCR was sampled from a woman at least 80 years old in good health. This chain uses TRBV5-1 with TRBJ1-2; no reliable D call. CDR3: CASTPDGLFYGYTF. CDR3 DNA: TGCGCCAGCACCCCTGATGGCCTTTTCTATGGCTACACCTTC.